This T cell receptor (beta chain) stems from a study of response to subunit inactivated influenza vaccine. TCRdb itself ran the RT-PCR reads through MiXCR, one entry per CDR3 protein. Among roughly 620,000 distinct CDR3 sequences, 10% to 12% were seen once, and the ten largest hold approximately 10%. Trimming took 3 bases from V and 0 from J, leaving 6 bases between them. The CDR3 totals 13 residues. Germline V gene lookup returns CDR1 SQVTM and CDR2 ANQGSEA. These data also formed part of another study, on T cells expressing NK-cell markers. That paper adds: The TCR beta cDNA came from 5'RACE template switching with UMIs. According to the study, TCR beta repertoires originated from sorted CD3+CD56+NKG2C+, CD3+CD56+NKG2C- and CD3+CD56-NKG2C+ T cells. In four donors, these clonotypes also led the CD3+CD56-NKG2C+ fraction.

This specimen consisted of PBMCs from blood, obtained on the day of vaccination. The rearrangement joins TRBV29-1 to TRBJ2-1; no definite D call. The TCR comes from a man aged 50 or older who received an inactivated influenza vaccine. Here the CDR3 reads CSVDRSSYNEQFF. Here the CDR3 DNA reads TGCAGCGTTGACAGGAGCTCCTACAATGAGCAGTTCTTC.